The clone carrying this T cell receptor (beta chain) was counted only a few times. Its specificity is unknown. Relative to the germline gene, one junction end is altered; a read error may explain this. The entry originates in a study of blood T cells in healthy people across ages. General study points: Higher diversity and more naive CD4+ cells were features of long-lived donors, compared to aged donors.

A second PCR, run for about 6 to 11 cycles, used a sample-barcoded 5' primer plus a J-beta primer mix. TCRdb analysed the 5' RACE reads with MiXCR anew, one entry per CDR3 protein. The sample has fewer than 650,000 distinct CDR3 sequences; about a quarter are singletons. These sequences were also reported in another study, on T cells of mothers and their children. That source adds: Over 8 million TCR beta CDR3 reads were obtained from each mother, and a few million from each child. Inherited differences only slightly affect thymic shaping of TCR recombination output.

Sequenced: blood. This sequence originates from a boy aged 2 to 10 in good health.

The CDR3 is CAISEGQGRNYGCTF. For the CDR3, the DNA is TGTGCCATCAGTGAAGGCCAGGGGCGAAACTATGGCTGCACCTTC. The chain is built from TRBV10-3 and TRBJ1-2; a weak D match, TRBD1 (6 bases). The V gene's germline CDR1 is ENHRY and CDR2 SYGVKD. This CDR3 region has 15 residues.